This paragraph covers one T cell receptor beta chain sequence. What antigen it recognizes has not been identified. No base quality values were provided; no much bigger clone lies one nucleotide off. This sample is part of a study of blood T cell repertoires in COVID-19 (dated by TCRdb to 2018 to 2020). Background on the whole study: The collaborator samples originated in the United States, Italy and Spain and spanned the acute and convalescent phases of COVID-19. Nearly every sample came with metadata listing a de-identified subject ID, COVID-19 status, age in years and sex. Where available, HLA class I and class II types were obtained from metadata supplied by the sample provider rather than from assay-based typing. The prospective study material was composed of cDNA or gDNA derived from T cells, B-cell-depleted T cells, or PBMCs. Deeply sampled blood TCRbeta repertoires from subjects exposed to, actively infected with, or recovered from COVID-19 were included in the dataset. The samples were drawn from two sources: the first 160 participants of the ongoing ImmuneRACE study, and 1,254 subjects contributed by 6 global collaborators. The repertoires were released in a freely available public database intended as a resource for research on the immune response to SARS-CoV-2. What the research found in general, with its limitations: The quantity of clinical and demographic metadata differed by source and by participant and was supplied without curation.

At one collaborating source in Seattle, patients were enrolled during active infection and were followed longitudinally through the course of disease. Each collaborating institution followed its own protocols to collect whole blood in K2EDTA tubes. For TCRbeta analysis, collaborators shipped samples in one of three forms: frozen whole blood, isolated PBMCs, or DNA extracted from either of those sample types. TCRbeta CDR3 regions were amplified from genomic DNA by means of the immunoSEQ Assay, a bias-controlled multiplex PCR. Concerning the study's data processing: Nucleated cell counts per sample were estimated from amplification of reference gene primers within the assay. To quantify the absolute abundance of each unique TCRbeta CDR3 rearrangement, sequence reads were collapsed and filtered. For each sample, productive Simpson clonality was calculated as the square root of Simpson's diversity index over productive rearrangements. TCRdb took over this immuneACCESS table, retaining in-frame rearrangements with V and J assigned. Such tables are incomplete; in checked studies, under half of the missing clones stem from an unresolved V gene, and the remainder is unexplained. D and trimming were read from the DNA, whereas the V and J calls and clone size are those reported in that table. This sample holds hundreds of thousands of clones; approximately 88% were observed only once. The ten largest clonotypes hold around 12% of the sample.

Sequences were obtained from peripheral blood. This sequence was found in a woman between 50 and 59 years old with COVID-19, enrolled during active disease.

The DNA sequence is as follows: TGTGCCAGCAGCGCCACAGGGGGCGGCTATGGCTACACCTTC. Its product reads: CASSATGGGYGYTF. The chain is made from TRBV9 and TRBJ1-2; 9 junctional bases match TRBD1. Trimming removed 3 bases from V and 4 bases from J; the gene matches leave 4 bases unexplained. The CDR3 runs 14 amino acids, cysteine and phenylalanine included. The CDR3 DNA has 42 bases and is translated from base 1. From the germline V gene, CDR1 is SGDLS and CDR2 is YYNGEE.